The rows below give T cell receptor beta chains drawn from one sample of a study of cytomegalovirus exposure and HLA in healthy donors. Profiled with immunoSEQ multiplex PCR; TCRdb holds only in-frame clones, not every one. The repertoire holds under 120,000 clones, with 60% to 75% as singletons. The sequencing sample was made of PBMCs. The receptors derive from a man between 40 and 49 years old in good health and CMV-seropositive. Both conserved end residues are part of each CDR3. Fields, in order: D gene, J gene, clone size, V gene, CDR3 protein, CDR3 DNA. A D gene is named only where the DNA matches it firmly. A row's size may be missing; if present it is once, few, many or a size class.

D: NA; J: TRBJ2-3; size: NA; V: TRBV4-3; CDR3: CASSVTGSDTQYF; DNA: TGCGCCAGCAGCGTAACAGGGTCGGATACGCAGTATTTT
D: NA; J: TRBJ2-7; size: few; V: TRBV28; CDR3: CASSLSQGTYEQYF; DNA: TGTGCCAGCAGTTTAAGCCAGGGAACCTACGAGCAGTACTTC
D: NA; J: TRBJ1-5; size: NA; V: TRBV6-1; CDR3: CASSEFDLDSSNQPQHF; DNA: TGTGCCAGCAGTGAATTCGATTTGGACAGTAGCAATCAGCCCCAGCATTTT
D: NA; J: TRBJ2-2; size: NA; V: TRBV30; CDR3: CAWSVWGELNTGELFF; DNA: TGTGCCTGGAGTGTATGGGGGGAACTGAACACCGGGGAGCTGTTTTTT
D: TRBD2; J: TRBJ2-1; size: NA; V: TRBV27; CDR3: CASIHQGGSGGNEQFF; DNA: TGTGCCAGCATTCACCAGGGGGGTAGCGGGGGCAATGAGCAGTTCTTC
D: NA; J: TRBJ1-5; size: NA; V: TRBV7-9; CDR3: CASSLAQGPNQPQHF; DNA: TGTGCCAGCAGCTTAGCGCAGGGTCCCAATCAGCCCCAGCATTTT
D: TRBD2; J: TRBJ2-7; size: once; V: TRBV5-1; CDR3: CASSLTGTTYEQYF; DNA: TGCGCCAGCAGCTTAACCGGGACTACATACGAGCAGTACTTC
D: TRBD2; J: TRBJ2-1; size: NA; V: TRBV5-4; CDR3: CASSVGLLGSYNEQFF; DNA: TGTGCCAGCAGCGTGGGACTACTTGGGTCTTACAATGAGCAGTTCTTC
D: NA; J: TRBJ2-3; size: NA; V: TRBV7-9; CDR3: CSSSSMTDTQYF; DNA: TGTTCCAGCAGCTCCATGACAGATACGCAGTATTTT
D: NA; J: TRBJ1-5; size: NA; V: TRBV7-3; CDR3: CASSPGVGQPQHF; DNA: TGTGCCAGCAGCCCAGGGGTGGGACAGCCCCAGCATTTT
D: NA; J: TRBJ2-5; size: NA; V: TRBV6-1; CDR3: CASMGQWGETQYF; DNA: TGTGCCAGCATGGGACAATGGGGAGAGACCCAGTACTTC
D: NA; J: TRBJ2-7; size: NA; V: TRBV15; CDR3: CATSREGVSSYEQYF; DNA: TGTGCCACCAGCAGAGAAGGGGTCAGCTCCTACGAGCAGTACTTC
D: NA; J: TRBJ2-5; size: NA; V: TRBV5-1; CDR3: CASSLNLAETQYF; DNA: TGCGCCAGCAGCTTGAACCTAGCAGAGACCCAGTACTTC
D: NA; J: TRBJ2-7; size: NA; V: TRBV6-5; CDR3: CASRQGDDAYEQYF; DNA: TGTGCCAGCAGACAAGGAGACGATGCCTACGAGCAGTACTTC
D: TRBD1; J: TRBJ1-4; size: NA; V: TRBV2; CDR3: CASRYRGSIEKLFF; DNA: TGTGCCAGCAGGTACAGGGGAAGTATCGAAAAACTGTTTTTT
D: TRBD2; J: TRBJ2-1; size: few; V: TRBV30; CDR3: CAWTIGGRNEQFF; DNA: TGTGCCTGGACGATTGGCGGGAGAAATGAGCAGTTCTTC
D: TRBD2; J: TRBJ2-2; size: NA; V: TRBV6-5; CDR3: CASSRRLAGAGELFF; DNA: TGTGCCAGCAGCCGAAGACTAGCGGGGGCCGGGGAGCTGTTTTTT
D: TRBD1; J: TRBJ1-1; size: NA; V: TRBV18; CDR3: CASSLDRDTEAFF; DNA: TGTGCCAGCTCATTAGACAGGGACACTGAAGCTTTCTTT
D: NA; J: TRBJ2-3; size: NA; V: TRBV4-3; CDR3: CASSLRTGDTQYF; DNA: TGCGCCAGCAGCCTACGAACAGGAGATACGCAGTATTTT
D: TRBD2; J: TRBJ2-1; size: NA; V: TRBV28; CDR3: CASSPPGASGPYNEQFF; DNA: TGTGCCAGCAGCCCCCCCGGGGCTAGCGGTCCCTACAATGAGCAGTTCTTC
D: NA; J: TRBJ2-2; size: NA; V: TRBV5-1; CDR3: CASSLDLASTGELFF; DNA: TGCGCCAGCAGCTTGGACCTAGCGTCCACCGGGGAGCTGTTTTTT
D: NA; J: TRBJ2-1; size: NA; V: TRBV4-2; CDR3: CASSQAPTAYNEQFF; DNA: TGTGCCAGCAGCCAAGCCCCAACAGCCTACAATGAGCAGTTCTTC
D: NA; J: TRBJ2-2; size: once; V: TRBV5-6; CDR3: CASSLEVRKNTGELFF; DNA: TGTGCCAGCAGCTTGGAGGTGCGGAAGAACACCGGGGAGCTGTTTTTT
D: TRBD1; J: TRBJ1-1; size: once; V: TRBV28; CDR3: CASSLTGLENTEAFF; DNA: TGTGCCAGCAGTTTGACAGGGCTTGAGAACACTGAAGCTTTCTTT
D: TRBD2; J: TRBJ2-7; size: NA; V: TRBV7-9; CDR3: CASSYGSSGYEQYF; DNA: TGTGCCAGCAGCTACGGGTCTAGCGGCTACGAGCAGTACTTC
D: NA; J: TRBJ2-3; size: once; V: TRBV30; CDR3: CAWRTRDNRDTQYF; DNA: TGTGCCTGGAGGACCAGGGACAACCGAGATACGCAGTATTTT
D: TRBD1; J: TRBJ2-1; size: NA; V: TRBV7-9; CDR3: CASSLAPGQGYNEQFF; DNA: TGTGCCAGCAGCTTAGCGCCGGGACAGGGGTACAATGAGCAGTTCTTC
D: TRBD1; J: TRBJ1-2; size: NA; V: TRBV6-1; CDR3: CASRDRLNYGYTF; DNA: TGTGCCAGCAGGGACAGGCTTAACTATGGCTACACCTTC
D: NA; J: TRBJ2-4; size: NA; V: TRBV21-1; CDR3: CASSNRQGLAKNIQYF; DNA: TGTGCCAGCAGCAATAGACAGGGGCTAGCCAAAAACATTCAGTACTTC
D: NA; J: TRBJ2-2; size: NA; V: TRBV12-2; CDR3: CASRPGEGGSNTGELFF; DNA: TGTGCAAGTCGCCCAGGGGAAGGGGGCTCGAACACCGGGGAGCTGTTTTTT
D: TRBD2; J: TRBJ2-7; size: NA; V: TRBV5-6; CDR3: CASSHGTSSYEQYF; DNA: TGTGCCAGCAGCCACGGGACTAGTTCCTACGAGCAGTACTTC
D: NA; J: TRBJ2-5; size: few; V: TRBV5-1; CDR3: CASSHPRETQYF; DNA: TGCGCCAGCAGCCACCCCCGGGAGACCCAGTACTTC
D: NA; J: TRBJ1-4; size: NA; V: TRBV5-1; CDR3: CASSVGGVGEKLFF; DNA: TGCGCCAGCAGCGTAGGGGGTGTAGGAGAAAAACTGTTTTTT
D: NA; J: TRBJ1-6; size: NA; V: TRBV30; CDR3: CAWKDIYNSPLHF; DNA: TGTGCCTGGAAGGACATCTATAATTCACCCCTCCACTTT
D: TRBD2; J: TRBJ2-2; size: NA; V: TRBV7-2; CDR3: CASSLKAGGPGELFF; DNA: TGTGCCAGCAGCTTAAAAGCGGGAGGACCCGGGGAGCTGTTTTTT
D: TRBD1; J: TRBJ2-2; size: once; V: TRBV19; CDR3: CASSIGYRGIGELFF; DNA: TGTGCCAGTAGTATAGGTTACAGGGGGATCGGGGAGCTGTTTTTT
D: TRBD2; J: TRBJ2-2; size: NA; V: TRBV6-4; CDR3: CASSELAGNTGELFF; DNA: TGTGCCAGCAGTGAACTAGCGGGAAACACCGGGGAGCTGTTTTTT
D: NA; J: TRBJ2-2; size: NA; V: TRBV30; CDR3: CACPCGTSGELFF; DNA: TGTGCCTGCCCTTGCGGGACGTCCGGGGAGCTGTTTTTT
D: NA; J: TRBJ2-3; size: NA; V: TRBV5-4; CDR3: CASNYPGGGQDTQYF; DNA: TGTGCCAGCAACTACCCTGGGGGCGGCCAAGATACGCAGTATTTT
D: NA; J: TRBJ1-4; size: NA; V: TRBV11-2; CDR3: CASSPIPWGGGEKLFF; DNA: TGTGCCAGCAGCCCAATCCCCTGGGGGGGCGGGGAAAAACTGTTTTTT
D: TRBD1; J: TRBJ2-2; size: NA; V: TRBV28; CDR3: CASSFSVYGTDTGELFF; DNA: TGTGCCAGCAGTTTCTCAGTATATGGGACAGACACCGGGGAGCTGTTTTTT
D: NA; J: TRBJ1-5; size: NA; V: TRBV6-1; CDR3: CASSGRGLSNQPQHF; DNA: TGTGCCAGCAGTGGCAGGGGATTGAGCAATCAGCCCCAGCATTTT
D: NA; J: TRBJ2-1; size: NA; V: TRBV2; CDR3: CASTESQRPSNEQFF; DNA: TGTGCCAGCACGGAAAGCCAGCGGCCCTCCAATGAGCAGTTCTTC
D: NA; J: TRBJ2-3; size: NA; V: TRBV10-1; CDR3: CASSESASASSSTDTQYF; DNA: TGCGCCAGCAGTGAGTCGGCTAGCGCGAGTAGTAGCACAGATACGCAGTATTTT
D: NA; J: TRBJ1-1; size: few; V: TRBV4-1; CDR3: CASSPIGDTEAFF; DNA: TGCGCCAGCAGCCCCATAGGGGACACTGAAGCTTTCTTT
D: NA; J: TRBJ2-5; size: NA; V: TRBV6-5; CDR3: CASSRTEGEQYF; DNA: TGTGCCAGCAGTCGGACCGAGGGGGAGCAGTACTTC
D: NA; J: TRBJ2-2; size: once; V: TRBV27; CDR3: CASSFQNTGELFF; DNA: TGTGCCAGCAGTTTCCAGAACACCGGGGAGCTGTTTTTT
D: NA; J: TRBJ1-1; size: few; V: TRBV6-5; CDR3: CASSHDPASDSGAFF; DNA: TGTGCCAGCAGTCACGACCCGGCTTCGGACAGTGGAGCTTTCTTT
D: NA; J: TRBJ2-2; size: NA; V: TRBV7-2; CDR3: CASSPGPPGTGELFF; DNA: TGTGCCAGCAGCCCTGGTCCCCCCGGTACCGGGGAGCTGTTTTTT
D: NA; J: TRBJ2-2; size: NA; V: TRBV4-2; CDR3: CASAIAGAVGELFF; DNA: TGTGCCAGCGCGATTGCTGGGGCGGTCGGGGAGCTGTTTTTT
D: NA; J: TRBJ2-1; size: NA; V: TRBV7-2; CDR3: CASSFTGLGSYNEQFF; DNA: TGTGCCAGCAGTTTTACAGGGCTGGGATCCTACAATGAGCAGTTCTTC
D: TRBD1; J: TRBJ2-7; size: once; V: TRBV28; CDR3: CASSFPRQGMGYEQYF; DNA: TGTGCCAGCAGTTTCCCCCGACAGGGAATGGGCTACGAGCAGTACTTC
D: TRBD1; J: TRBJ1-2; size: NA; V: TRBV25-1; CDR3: CASSGDRVLDGYTF; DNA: TGTGCCAGCAGTGGAGACAGGGTATTGGATGGCTACACCTTC
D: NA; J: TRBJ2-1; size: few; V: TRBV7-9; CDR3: CASSFQGNEQFF; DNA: TGTGCCAGCAGCTTCCAGGGTAATGAGCAGTTCTTC